Listed below are T cell receptor beta chains from one sample, sequenced in a study of cytomegalovirus exposure and HLA in healthy donors. Sequencing used immunoSEQ multiplex PCR; TCRdb keeps in-frame clones, though not all of them. The repertoire consists of about 130,000 clones, with 88% occurring once and the leading ten covering 1.4% to 1.5%. The sequenced sample consisted of PBMCs. Source of these receptors: a man in his thirties or forties in good health and CMV-seronegative. Both conserved end residues are part of each CDR3. Each record gives: J gene, V gene, CDR3 protein.

>TRBJ2-1|TRBV4-1
CASSPRDSPYNEQFF
>TRBJ1-5|TRBV6-1
CASRADTNQPQHF
>TRBJ2-1|TRBV30
CAWSGSGTSYNEQFF
>TRBJ1-2|TRBV30
CASTGLKLYGYTF
>TRBJ2-7|TRBV30
CAWATGGYRDEQYF
>TRBJ2-7|TRBV12-5
CASGRPPTTEQYF
>TRBJ1-5|TRBV12-5
CASGPGQEVNQPQHF
>TRBJ1-2|TRBV7-2
CASSLVSGSYGYTF
>TRBJ1-1|TRBV4-2
CASSQVNRALAEAFF
>TRBJ2-1|TRBV7-2
CASSLADTYNEQFF
>TRBJ2-5|TRBV6-5
CASSLEETQYF
>TRBJ2-7|TRBV2
CASSVSGSEQYF
>TRBJ1-5|TRBV19
CASSFGQGFNQPQHF
>TRBJ2-3|TRBV19
CASSIASGADTQYF
>TRBJ2-6|TRBV7-9
CASSILQGSGPGANVLTF
>TRBJ2-2|TRBV6-1
CASRATGELFF
>TRBJ2-3|TRBV19
CASSTLAFSTDTQYF
>TRBJ2-7|TRBV7-2
CASSFNGDTPYEQYF
>TRBJ2-2|TRBV5-1
CASSLALAENTGELFF
>TRBJ2-3|TRBV29-1
CSAGTGSTDTQYF
>TRBJ2-1|TRBV9
CASARDFSSYNEQFF
>TRBJ2-2|TRBV5-1
CASSPEGGWEAGELFF
>TRBJ2-7|TRBV19
CASSRDRDSYEQYF
>TRBJ1-1|TRBV27
CASSGNEGNTEAFF
>TRBJ2-1|TRBV18
CASSRSGGYNEQFF
>TRBJ1-1|TRBV5-6
CASSLIGASNTEAFF
>TRBJ1-1|TRBV5-6
CASSLGGQNTEAFF